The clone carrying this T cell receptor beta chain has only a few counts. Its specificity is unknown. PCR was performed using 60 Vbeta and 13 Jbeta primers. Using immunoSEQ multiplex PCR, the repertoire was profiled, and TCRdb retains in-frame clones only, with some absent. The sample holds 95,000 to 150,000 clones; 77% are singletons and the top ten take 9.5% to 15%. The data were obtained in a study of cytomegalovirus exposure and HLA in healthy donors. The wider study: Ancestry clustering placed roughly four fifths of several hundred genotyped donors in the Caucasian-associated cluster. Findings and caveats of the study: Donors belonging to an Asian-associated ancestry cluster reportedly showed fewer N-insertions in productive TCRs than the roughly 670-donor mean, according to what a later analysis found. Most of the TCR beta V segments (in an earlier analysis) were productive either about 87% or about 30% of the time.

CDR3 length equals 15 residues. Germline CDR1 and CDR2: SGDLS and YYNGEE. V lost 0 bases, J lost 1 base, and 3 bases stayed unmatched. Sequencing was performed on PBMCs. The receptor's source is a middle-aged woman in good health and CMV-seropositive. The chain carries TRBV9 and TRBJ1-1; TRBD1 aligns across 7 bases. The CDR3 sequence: CASSVGTGWNTEAFF. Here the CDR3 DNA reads TGTGCCAGCAGCGTAGGGACAGGATGGAACACTGAAGCTTTCTTT.